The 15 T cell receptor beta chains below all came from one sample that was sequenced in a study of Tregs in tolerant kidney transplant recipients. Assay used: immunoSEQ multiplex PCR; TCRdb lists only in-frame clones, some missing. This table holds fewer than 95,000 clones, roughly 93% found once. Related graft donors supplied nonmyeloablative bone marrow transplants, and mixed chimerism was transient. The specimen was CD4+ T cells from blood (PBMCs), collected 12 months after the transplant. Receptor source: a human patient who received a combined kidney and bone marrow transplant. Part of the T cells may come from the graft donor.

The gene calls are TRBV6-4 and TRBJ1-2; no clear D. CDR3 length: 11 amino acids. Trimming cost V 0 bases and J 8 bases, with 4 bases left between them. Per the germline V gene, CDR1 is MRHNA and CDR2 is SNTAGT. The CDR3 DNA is TGTGCCAGCAGTGACTCGAGAGGCTACACCTTC. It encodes CASSDSRGYTF.

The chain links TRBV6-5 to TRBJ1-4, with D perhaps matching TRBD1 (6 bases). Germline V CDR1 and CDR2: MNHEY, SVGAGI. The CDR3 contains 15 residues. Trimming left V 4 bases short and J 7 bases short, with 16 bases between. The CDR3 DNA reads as TGTGCCAGCAGTTCAAAGGGGAGGGGGATTGAAAAACTGTTTTTT. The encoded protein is CASSSKGRGIEKLFF.

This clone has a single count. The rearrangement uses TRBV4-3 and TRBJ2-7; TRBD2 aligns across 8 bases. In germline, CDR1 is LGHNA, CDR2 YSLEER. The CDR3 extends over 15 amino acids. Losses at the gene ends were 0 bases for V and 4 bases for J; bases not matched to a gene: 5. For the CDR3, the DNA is TGCGCCAGCAGCCAAGATTGGCGGGGGGTTTACGAGCAGTACTTC. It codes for CASSQDWRGVYEQYF.

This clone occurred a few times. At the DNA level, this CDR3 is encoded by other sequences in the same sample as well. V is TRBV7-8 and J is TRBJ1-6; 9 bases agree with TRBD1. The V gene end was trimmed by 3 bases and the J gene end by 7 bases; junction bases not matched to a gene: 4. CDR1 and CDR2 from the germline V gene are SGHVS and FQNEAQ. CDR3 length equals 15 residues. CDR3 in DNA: TGTGCCAGCAGCTTGCAGGGACAGGGAAATTCACCCCTCCACTTT. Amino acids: CASSLQGQGNSPLHF.

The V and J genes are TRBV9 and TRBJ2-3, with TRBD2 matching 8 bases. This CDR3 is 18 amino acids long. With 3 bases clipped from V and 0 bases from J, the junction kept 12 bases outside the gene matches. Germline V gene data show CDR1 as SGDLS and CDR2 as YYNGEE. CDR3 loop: CASSGGGLAGTSTDTQYF. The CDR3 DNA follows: TGTGCCAGCAGCGGGGGGGGATTAGCGGGAACTAGCACAGATACGCAGTATTTT.

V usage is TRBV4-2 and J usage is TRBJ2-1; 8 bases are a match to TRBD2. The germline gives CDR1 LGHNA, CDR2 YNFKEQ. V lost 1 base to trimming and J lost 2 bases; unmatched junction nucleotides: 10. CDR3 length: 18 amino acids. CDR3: CASSQVGGGGLAYNEQFF. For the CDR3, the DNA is TGTGCCAGCAGCCAAGTGGGTGGGGGGGGACTAGCCTACAATGAGCAGTTCTTC.

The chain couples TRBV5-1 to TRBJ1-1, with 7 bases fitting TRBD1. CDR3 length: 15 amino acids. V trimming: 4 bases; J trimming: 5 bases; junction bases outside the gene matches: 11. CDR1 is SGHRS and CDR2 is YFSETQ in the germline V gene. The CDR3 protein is CASSLNRGSGTEAFF. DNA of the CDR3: TGCGCCAGCAGCCTTAACAGGGGAAGTGGGACTGAAGCTTTCTTT.

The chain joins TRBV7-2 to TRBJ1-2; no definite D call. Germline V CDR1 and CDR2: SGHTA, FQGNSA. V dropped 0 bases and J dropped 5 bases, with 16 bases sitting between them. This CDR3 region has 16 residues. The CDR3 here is CASSLAGKRLLYGYTF. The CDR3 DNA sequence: TGTGCCAGCAGCTTAGCCGGGAAACGTCTCCTTTATGGCTACACCTTC.

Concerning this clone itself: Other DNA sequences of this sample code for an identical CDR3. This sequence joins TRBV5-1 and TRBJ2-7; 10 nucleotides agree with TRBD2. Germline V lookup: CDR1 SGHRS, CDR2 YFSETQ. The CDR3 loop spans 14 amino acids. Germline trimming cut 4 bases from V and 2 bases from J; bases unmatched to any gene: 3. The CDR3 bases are TGCGCCAGCAGCGGGGGGACTAGCGCCTACGAGCAGTACTTC. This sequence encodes CASSGGTSAYEQYF.

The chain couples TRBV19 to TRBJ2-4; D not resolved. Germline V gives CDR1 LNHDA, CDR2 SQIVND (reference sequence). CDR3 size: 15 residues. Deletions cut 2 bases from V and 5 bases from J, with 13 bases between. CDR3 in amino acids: CASSIRHSYENIQYF. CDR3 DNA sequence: TGTGCCAGTAGTATACGGCACAGCTACGAAAACATTCAGTACTTC. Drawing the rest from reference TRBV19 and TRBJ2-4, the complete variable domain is DGGITQSPKYLFRKEGQNVTLSCEQNLNHDAMYWYRQDPGQGLRLIYYSQIVNDFQKGDIAEGYSVSREKKESFPLTVTSAQKNPTAFYLCASSIRHSYENIQYFGAGTRLSVL.

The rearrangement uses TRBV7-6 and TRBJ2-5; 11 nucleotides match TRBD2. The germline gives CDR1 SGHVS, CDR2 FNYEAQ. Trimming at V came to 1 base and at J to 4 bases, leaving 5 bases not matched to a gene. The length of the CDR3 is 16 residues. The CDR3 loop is CASSLESSGGGETQYF. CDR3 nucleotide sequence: TGTGCCAGCAGCTTAGAAAGTAGCGGGGGGGGAGAGACCCAGTACTTC.

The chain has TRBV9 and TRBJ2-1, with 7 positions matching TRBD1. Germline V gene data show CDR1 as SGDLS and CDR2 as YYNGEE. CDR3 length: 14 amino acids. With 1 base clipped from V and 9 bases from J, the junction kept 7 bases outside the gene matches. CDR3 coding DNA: TGTGCCAGCAGCGTATGGGACAGTTACGGTGAGCAGTTCTTC. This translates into CASSVWDSYGEQFF.

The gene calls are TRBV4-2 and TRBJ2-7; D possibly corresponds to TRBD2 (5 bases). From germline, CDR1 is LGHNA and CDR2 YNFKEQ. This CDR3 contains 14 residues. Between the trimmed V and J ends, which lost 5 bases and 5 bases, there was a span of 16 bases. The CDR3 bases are TGTGCCAGCAGCACCCGGACTGGGTGGGACGAGCAGTACTTC. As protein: CASSTRTGWDEQYF.

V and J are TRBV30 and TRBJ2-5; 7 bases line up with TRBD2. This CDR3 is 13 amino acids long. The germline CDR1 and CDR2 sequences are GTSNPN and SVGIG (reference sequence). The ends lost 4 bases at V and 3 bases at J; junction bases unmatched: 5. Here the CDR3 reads CAWKGGRKETQYF. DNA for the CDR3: TGTGCCTGGAAGGGAGGGCGAAAAGAGACCCAGTACTTC.

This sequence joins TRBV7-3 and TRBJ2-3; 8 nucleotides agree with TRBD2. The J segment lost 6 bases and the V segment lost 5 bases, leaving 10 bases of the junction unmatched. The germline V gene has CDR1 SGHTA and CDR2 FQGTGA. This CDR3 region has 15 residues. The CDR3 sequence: CASSPEGRGADTQYF. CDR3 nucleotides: TGTGCCAGCAGCCCGGAGGGGCGGGGGGCGGATACGCAGTATTTT.